A selection of T cell receptor beta chains follows, all from one sample in a study of early T cells in non-severe SARS-CoV-2 infection. TCRdb recomputed calls from the 5' RACE reads with MiXCR, one row per CDR3 protein. The repertoire holds about 66,000 distinct CDR3 sequences, with about 13% as singletons. The sample was whole blood. These receptors were collected from an adult who was a healthcare worker with PCR-confirmed SARS-CoV-2 infection or an uninfected control (not recorded which). Both conserved end residues are part of each CDR3. D genes are given only for firm matches. Not every row has a clone size; where given, it reads once, few, many or a size class.

v_gene	j_gene	d_gene	abundance	CDR3aa	CDR3nt
TRBV3-1	TRBJ1-1	-	-	CASSQKRNTEAFF	TGTGCCAGCAGCCAAAAGCGGAACACTGAAGCTTTCTTT
TRBV2	TRBJ2-1	TRBD2	few	CASSFDTSGRDNEQFF	TGTGCCAGCAGTTTCGACACTAGCGGGAGGGACAATGAGCAGTTCTTC
TRBV5-5	TRBJ2-7	-	-	CASSLGADGGYEQYF	TGTGCCAGCAGCTTGGGAGCGGACGGGGGCTACGAGCAGTACTTC
TRBV6-2/TRBV6-3	TRBJ2-7	-	few	CASRNRPGLLSYEQYF	TGTGCCAGCAGAAACCGCCCGGGGCTCCTCTCCTACGAGCAGTACTTC
TRBV5-1	TRBJ2-6	-	few	CASSARLAISGANVLTF	TGCGCCAGCAGCGCCCGACTGGCTATTTCTGGGGCCAACGTCCTGACTTTC
TRBV6-1	TRBJ2-7	-	-	CASSEPSFRQYF	TGTGCCAGCAGTGAGCCCTCCTTCAGGCAGTACTTC
TRBV20-1	TRBJ2-7	TRBD2	few	CSAPRSSGSLYEQYF	TGCAGTGCCCCAAGGAGTAGCGGGAGTCTCTACGAGCAGTACTTC
TRBV20-1	TRBJ2-3	-	many	CSARRPSEADTQYF	TGCAGTGCTAGACGACCCTCCGAGGCAGATACGCAGTATTTT
TRBV4-1	TRBJ2-5	TRBD2	many	CASSQDRLAAQQETQYF	TGCGCCAGCAGCCAAGATCGGCTAGCGGCTCAACAAGAGACCCAGTACTTC
TRBV6-5	TRBJ2-1	-	few	CASSQTTGYGEQFF	TGTGCCAGCAGTCAAACTACAGGGTATGGTGAGCAGTTCTTC
TRBV20-1	TRBJ2-2	-	few	CSAPNTGELFF	TGCAGTGCTCCAAACACCGGGGAGCTGTTTTTT
TRBV7-8	TRBJ2-7	-	few	CASSSLVDSRREQYF	TGTGCCAGCAGCTCTTTAGTCGATAGCAGGAGGGAGCAGTACTTC
TRBV7-8	TRBJ2-1	TRBD2	-	CASSQFGRESEQFF	TGTGCCAGCAGCCAGTTCGGGCGGGAGTCTGAGCAGTTCTTC